This T cell receptor beta chain was recorded in a study of persistence of HIV-infected CD4 T cells. The stimulus was lysate of CMV-infected fibroblasts, 10 ug/mL. Sorting of responding CD4+ T cells relied on upregulated CD40 ligand together with CD69. The immunoSEQ assay was version 4, run in survey mode. Sequencing used immunoSEQ multiplex PCR; TCRdb keeps in-frame clones, though not all of them. The data contain approximately 13,000 clones, approximately 71% of them singletons. V lost 5 bases and J 4 bases, leaving 6 bases between the germline ends. The V gene's germline CDR1 is DFQATT and CDR2 SNEGSKA (reference sequence). This CDR3 has 11 residues. Details on this clone: What it recognizes is unknown.

The source of this sequence is an adult man with HIV who was CMV-seropositive. The chain employs TRBV20-1 and TRBJ1-3; D perhaps matches TRBD1 (5 bases). The sequences come from CD4+ T cells sorted from PBMCs after roughly 18-hour stimulation, collected from a patient who received antiretroviral therapy. In nucleotides, the CDR3 is TGCAGTGCTCCAGGGGGAAACACCATATATTTT. Protein: CSAPGGNTIYF.